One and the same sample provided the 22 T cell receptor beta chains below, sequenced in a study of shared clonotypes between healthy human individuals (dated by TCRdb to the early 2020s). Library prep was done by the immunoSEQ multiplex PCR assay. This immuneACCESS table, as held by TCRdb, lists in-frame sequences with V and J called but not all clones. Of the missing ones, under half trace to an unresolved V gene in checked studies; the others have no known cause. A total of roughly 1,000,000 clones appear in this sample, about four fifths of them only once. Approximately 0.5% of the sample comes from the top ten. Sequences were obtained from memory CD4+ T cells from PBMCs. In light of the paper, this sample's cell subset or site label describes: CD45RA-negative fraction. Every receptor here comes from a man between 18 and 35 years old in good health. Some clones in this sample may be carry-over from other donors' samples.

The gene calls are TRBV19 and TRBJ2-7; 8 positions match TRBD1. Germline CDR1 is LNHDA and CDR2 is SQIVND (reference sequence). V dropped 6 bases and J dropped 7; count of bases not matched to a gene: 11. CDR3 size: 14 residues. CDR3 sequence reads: CASSRGQVVGEQYF. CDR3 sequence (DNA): TGTGCCAGTAGCCGGGGACAGGTGGTTGGGGAGCAGTACTTC.

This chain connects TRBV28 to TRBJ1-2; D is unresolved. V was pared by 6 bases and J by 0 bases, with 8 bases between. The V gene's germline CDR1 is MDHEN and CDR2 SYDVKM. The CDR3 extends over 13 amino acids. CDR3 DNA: TGTGCCAGCAGATCCGACCCTAACTATGGCTACACCTTC. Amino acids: CASRSDPNYGYTF.

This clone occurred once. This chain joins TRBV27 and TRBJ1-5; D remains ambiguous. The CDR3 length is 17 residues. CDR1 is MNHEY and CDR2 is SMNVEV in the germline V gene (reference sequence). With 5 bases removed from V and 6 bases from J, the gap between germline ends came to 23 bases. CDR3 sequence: CASSPLPQPRRAQPQHF. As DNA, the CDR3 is TGTGCCAGCAGTCCTCTACCACAACCTCGAAGAGCTCAGCCCCAGCATTTT.

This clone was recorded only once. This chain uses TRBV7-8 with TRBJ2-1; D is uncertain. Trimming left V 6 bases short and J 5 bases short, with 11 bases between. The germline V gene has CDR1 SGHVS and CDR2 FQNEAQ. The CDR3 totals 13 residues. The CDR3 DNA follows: TGTGCCAGCAGAAGGTGGGGTGACAATGAGCAGTTCTTC. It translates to CASRRWGDNEQFF.

CDR3 residues: CASSPRAGGLETQYF. For the CDR3, the DNA is TGTGCCAGCTCACCACGAGCGGGAGGGTTGGAGACCCAGTACTTC. This rearrangement joins TRBV18 to TRBJ2-5, with 10 bases identical to TRBD2. The V segment lost 1 base and the J segment 5 bases; nucleotides outside the gene matches: 4. The CDR3 covers 15 residues. Per the germline V gene, CDR1 is KGHSH and CDR2 is LQKENI.

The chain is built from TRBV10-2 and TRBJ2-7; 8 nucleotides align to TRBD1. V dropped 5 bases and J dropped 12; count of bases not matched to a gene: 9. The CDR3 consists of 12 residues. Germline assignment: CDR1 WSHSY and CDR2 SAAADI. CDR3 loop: CASSTDRGNRYF. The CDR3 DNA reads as TGCGCCAGCAGTACAGACAGGGGTAATAGGTACTTC.

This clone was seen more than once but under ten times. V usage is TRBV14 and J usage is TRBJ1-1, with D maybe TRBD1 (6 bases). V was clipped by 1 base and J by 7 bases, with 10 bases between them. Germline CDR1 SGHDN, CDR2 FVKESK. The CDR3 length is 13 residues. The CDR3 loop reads CASSQGWDNEAFF. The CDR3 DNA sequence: TGTGCCAGCAGCCAAGGTTGGGACAATGAAGCTTTCTTT.

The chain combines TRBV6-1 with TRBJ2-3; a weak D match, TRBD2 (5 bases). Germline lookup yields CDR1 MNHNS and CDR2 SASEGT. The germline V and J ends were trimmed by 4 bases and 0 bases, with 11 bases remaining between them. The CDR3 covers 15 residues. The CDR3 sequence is CASSGRRTSTDTQYF. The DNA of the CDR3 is TGTGCCAGCAGTGGCAGGCGGACTAGCACAGATACGCAGTATTTT.

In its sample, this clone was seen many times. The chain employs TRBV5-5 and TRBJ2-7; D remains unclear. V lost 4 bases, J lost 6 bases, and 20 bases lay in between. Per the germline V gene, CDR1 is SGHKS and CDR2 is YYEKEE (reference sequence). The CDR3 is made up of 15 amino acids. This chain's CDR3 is CASSPERFVATEQYF. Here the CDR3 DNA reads TGTGCCAGCAGCCCCGAAAGGTTCGTAGCTACCGAGCAGTACTTC. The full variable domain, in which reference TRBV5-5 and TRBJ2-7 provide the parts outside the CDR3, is DAGVTQSPTHLIKTRGQQVTLRCSPISGHKSVSWYQQVLGQGPQFIFQYYEKEERGRGNFPDRFSARQFPNYSSELNVNALLLGDSALYLCASSPERFVATEQYFGPGTRLTVT.

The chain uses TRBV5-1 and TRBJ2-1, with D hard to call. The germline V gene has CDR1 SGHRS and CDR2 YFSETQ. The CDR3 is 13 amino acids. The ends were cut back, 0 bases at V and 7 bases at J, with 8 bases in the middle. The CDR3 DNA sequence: TGCGCCAGCAGCTTGGCGATTTTAAATGAGCAGTTCTTC. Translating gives CASSLAILNEQFF. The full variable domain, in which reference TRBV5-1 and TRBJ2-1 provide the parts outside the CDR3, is KAGVTQTPRYLIKTRGQQVTLSCSPISGHRSVSWYQQTPGQGLQFLFEYFSETQRNKGNFPGRFSGRQFSNSRSEMNVSTLELGDSALYLCASSLAILNEQFFGPGTRLTVL.

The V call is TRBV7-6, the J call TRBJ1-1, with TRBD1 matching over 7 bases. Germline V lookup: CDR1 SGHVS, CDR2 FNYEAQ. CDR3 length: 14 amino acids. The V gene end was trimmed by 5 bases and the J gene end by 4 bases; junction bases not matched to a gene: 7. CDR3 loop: CASSPTGSATEAFF. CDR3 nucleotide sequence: TGTGCCAGCAGCCCGACAGGGTCGGCCACTGAAGCTTTCTTT. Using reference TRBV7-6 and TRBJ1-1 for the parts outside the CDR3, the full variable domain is GAGVSQSPRYKVTKRGQDVALRCDPISGHVSLYWYRQALGQGPEFLTYFNYEAQQDKSGLPNDRFSAERPEGSISTLTIQRTEQRDSAMYRCASSPTGSATEAFFGQGTRLTVV.

CDR3 amino acids: CASSLTFGVRYNEQFF. CDR3 coding DNA: TGCGCCAGCAGCCTGACCTTCGGGGTGCGTTACAATGAGCAGTTCTTC. The chain recombines TRBV5-1 with TRBJ2-1; the D gene is possibly TRBD2 (5 bases). The V gene lost 4 bases and the J gene lost 4 bases, with 18 bases spanning the gap. Germline V gene data show CDR1 as SGHRS and CDR2 as YFSETQ. The CDR3 totals 16 residues.

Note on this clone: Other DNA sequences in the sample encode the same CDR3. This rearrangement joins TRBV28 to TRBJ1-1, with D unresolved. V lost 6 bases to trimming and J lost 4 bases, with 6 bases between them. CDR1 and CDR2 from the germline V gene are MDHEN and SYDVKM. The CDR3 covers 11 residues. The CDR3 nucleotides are TGTGCCAGCAGCCTCCTCACTGAAGCTTTCTTT. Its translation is CASSLLTEAFF.

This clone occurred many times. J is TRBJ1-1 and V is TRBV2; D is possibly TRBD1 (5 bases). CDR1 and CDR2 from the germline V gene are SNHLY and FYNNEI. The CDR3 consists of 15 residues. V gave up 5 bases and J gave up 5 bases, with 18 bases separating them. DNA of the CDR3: TGTGCCAGCAGTATGTACGGGGCCGCGGGGACTGAAGCTTTCTTT. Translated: CASSMYGAAGTEAFF.

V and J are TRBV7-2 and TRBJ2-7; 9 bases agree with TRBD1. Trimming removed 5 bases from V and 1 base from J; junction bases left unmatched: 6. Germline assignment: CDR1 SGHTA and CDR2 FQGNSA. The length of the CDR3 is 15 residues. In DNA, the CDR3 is TGTGCCAGCAGCACTACCGGGACAGGGTCCTACGAGCAGTACTTC. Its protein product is CASSTTGTGSYEQYF.

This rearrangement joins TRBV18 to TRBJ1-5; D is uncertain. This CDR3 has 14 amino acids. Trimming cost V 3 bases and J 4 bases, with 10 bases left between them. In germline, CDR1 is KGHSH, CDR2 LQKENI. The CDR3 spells CASSPEAANQPQHF. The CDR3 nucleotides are TGTGCCAGCTCACCGGAGGCAGCTAATCAGCCCCAGCATTTT.

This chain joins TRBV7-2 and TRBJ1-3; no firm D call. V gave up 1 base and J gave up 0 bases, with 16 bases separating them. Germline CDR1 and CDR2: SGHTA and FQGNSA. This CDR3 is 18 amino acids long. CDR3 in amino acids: CASSLEGRSSSSGNTIYF. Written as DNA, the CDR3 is TGTGCCAGCAGCTTAGAAGGAAGGTCCTCGAGCTCTGGAAACACCATATATTTT. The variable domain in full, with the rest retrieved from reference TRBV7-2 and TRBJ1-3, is GAGVSQSPSNKVTEKGKDVELRCDPISGHTALYWYRQSLGQGLEFLIYFQGNSAPDKSGLPSDRFSAERTGGSVSTLTIQRTQQEDSAVYLCASSLEGRSSSSGNTIYFGEGSWLTVV.

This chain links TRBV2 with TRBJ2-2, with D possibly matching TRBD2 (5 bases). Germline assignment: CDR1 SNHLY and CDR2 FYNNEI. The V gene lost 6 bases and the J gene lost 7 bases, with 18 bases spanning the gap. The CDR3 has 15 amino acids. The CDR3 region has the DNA TGTGCCAGCAGCTTCGTACTAGAGTCGGGCGGGGAGCTGTTTTTT. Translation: CASSFVLESGGELFF.

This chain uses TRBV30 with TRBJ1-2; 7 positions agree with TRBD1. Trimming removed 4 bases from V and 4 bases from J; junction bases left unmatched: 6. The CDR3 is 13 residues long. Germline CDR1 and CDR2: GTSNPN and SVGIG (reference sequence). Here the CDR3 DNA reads TGTGCCTGGATTGGTGACAGGGCCTATGGCTACACCTTC. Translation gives CAWIGDRAYGYTF.

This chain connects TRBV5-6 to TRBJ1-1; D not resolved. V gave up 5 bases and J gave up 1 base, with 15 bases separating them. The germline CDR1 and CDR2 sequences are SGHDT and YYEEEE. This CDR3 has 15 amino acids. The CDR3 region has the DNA TGTGCCAGCAGTGCCATCGACTCCCGGAACACTGAAGCTTTCTTT. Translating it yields CASSAIDSRNTEAFF.

The DNA for the CDR3 is TGTGCCAGCAGCTTGGTTGGTGCGGGTACCGCCTACGAGCAGTACTTC. This codes for CASSLVGAGTAYEQYF. V and J are TRBV5-4 and TRBJ2-7, with D possibly TRBD2 on 5 matching bases. The CDR3 runs to 16 residues. Germline-derived CDR1 and CDR2 are SGHNT and YYREEE (reference sequence). The ends were cut back, 0 bases at V and 2 bases at J, with 15 bases in the middle. Full variable domain (rest looked up from reference TRBV5-4 and TRBJ2-7): ETGVTQSPTHLIKTRGQQVTLRCSSQSGHNTVSWYQQALGQGPQFIFQYYREEENGRGNFPPRFSGLQFPNYSSELNVNALELDDSALYLCASSLVGAGTAYEQYFGPGTRLTVT.

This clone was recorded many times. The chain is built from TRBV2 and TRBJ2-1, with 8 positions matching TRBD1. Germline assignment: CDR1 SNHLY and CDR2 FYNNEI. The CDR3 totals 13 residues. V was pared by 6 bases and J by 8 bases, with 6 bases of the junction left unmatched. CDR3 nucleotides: TGTGCCAGCAGCCGACAGGGGATGGATGAGCAGTTCTTC. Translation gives CASSRQGMDEQFF.